This T cell receptor (beta chain) was obtained from a study of tumor-infiltrating lymphocytes in primary liver carcinoma. Study-level background: Tumors measured roughly 4.2 to 11 cm and were stage T1-T3 N0M0. Productive TCRbeta read yields ran from roughly 3.7 to 6.8 million per sample and were similar between tissues.

Germline DNA was also extracted, and blood RNA was taken from unsorted whole blood. The V gene lost 8 bases and the J gene lost 1 base, with 9 bases spanning the gap. The V gene's germline CDR1 is SNHLY and CDR2 FYNNEI. The CDR3 consists of 13 residues. Starting from roughly 0.5 ug of total RNA, TCR beta cDNA was produced with a primer in the constant region. Three rounds of nested multiplex PCR with slightly modified ARM-PCR produced TCR beta libraries. With TRBV1-TRBV30 forward primers and a C-beta reverse primer, the first two PCR rounds were run for approximately 10 cycles each. TCRdb re-called the multiplex PCR reads with MiXCR, one entry per CDR3 protein. The table lists 150,000 to 200,000 distinct CDR3 sequences, 60% of them singletons.

This receptor was taken from a man aged 40-49 years with primary liver carcinoma and hepatitis B virus infection. J is TRBJ2-1 and V is TRBV2; D not resolved. The source material was peripheral blood. CDR3 amino acids: CASARISYNEQFF. In DNA, the CDR3 is TGTGCCAGCGCCCGGATTTCCTACAATGAGCAGTTCTTC.